These 11 T cell receptor beta chains were all obtained from the same sample, sequenced in a study of blood T cell repertoires in COVID-19. TCRdb keeps only in-frame clones here, not all; method: immunoSEQ multiplex PCR. The profile shows a few hundred thousand clones, approximately 90% of them singletons. The specimen sequenced was PBMCs or T cells enriched from blood (not recorded which). These receptors were obtained from a woman aged 40 to 55 who had been exposed to COVID-19.

The chain recombines TRBV5-1 with TRBJ1-2, with 7 nucleotides matching TRBD1. In germline, CDR1 is SGHRS, CDR2 YFSETQ. V shed 4 bases, J shed 4 bases, and the junction held 4 bases outside the gene matches. CDR3 length: 13 residues. In DNA, the CDR3 is TGCGCCAGCAGCCCCCGGGACAGCTATGGCTACACCTTC. Translating gives CASSPRDSYGYTF.

The V gene is TRBV30, the J gene TRBJ1-6; D remains ambiguous. This CDR3 contains 13 residues. Trimming shortened V by 0 bases and J by 10 bases, and 10 bases separated the two germline ends. Germline V CDR1 and CDR2: GTSNPN, SVGIG (reference sequence). CDR3 sequence reads: CAWSVLDRSPLHF. CDR3 in DNA: TGTGCCTGGAGTGTACTAGATCGGTCACCCCTCCACTTT.

The chain has TRBV9 and TRBJ2-1, with TRBD2 identical over 9 bases. The CDR3 has 19 residues. V was clipped by 4 bases and J by 5 bases; unmatched bases: 19. Per germline, CDR1 SGDLS and CDR2 YYNGEE. The chain's CDR3 is CASSTPRELEREENNEQFF. CDR3 sequence (DNA): TGTGCCAGCAGCACCCCCAGGGAGCTGGAGCGGGAGGAGAACAATGAGCAGTTCTTC.

As to this clone: The identical CDR3 is also encoded by other nucleotide sequences in the sample. This sequence joins TRBV2 and TRBJ1-5; weak D call: TRBD1 (5 bases). Germline values: CDR1 SNHLY, CDR2 FYNNEI. Between the trimmed V and J ends, which lost 5 bases and 3 bases, there was a span of 11 bases. CDR3 length: 14 residues. The CDR3 region has the DNA TGTGCCAGCAGTTCTACAGGAAACAATCAGCCCCAGCATTTT. Protein product: CASSSTGNNQPQHF.

The CDR3 DNA follows: TGCGCCAGCAGCCAAGAGGGGAGCGGTTCTATTACCGGGGAGCTGTTTTTT. Translated, it gives CASSQEGSGSITGELFF. V and J are TRBV4-1 and TRBJ2-2; possibly TRBD2 for D (5 bases). The CDR3 runs to 17 residues. Germline CDR1 MGHRA, CDR2 YSYEKL. Trimming took 0 bases from V and 5 from J, leaving 16 bases between them.

Points on this clone: At the DNA level, this CDR3 is encoded by other sequences in the same sample as well. V gene TRBV30 combines with J gene TRBJ1-1; 7 bases agree with TRBD1. CDR3 size: 14 residues. The germline V gene encodes CDR1 GTSNPN and CDR2 SVGIG (reference sequence). J was trimmed by 0 bases and V by 1 base; bases with no gene match: 2. CDR3 DNA sequence: TGTGCCTGGAGTGAGACAGGGTTGAACACTGAAGCTTTCTTT. Translating it yields CAWSETGLNTEAFF.

The chain recombines TRBV19 with TRBJ1-5, with D perhaps matching TRBD1 (5 bases). Germline assignment: CDR1 LNHDA and CDR2 SQIVND (reference sequence). Trimming removed 3 bases from V and 6 bases from J, with 12 bases in between. CDR3 size: 14 residues. The CDR3 region has the DNA TGTGCCAGTAGTATTGGCGGGGGGGTTCAGCCCCAGCATTTT. Its protein is CASSIGGGVQPQHF. The full variable domain, completed using reference TRBV19 and TRBJ1-5, is DGGITQSPKYLFRKEGQNVTLSCEQNLNHDAMYWYRQDPGQGLRLIYYSQIVNDFQKGDIAEGYSVSREKKESFPLTVTSAQKNPTAFYLCASSIGGGVQPQHFGDGTRLSIL.

Here the CDR3 DNA reads TGTGCCAGCAGCTTGGTTTTGGGGGGATCCACCGGGGAGCTGTTTTTT. This codes for CASSLVLGGSTGELFF. The J gene is TRBJ2-2, the V gene TRBV5-5; a possible D gene is TRBD2 (6 bases). Trimming removed 0 bases at V and 4 bases at J, with 13 bases between. CDR3 length: 16 amino acids. Germline-derived CDR1 and CDR2 are SGHKS and YYEKEE (reference sequence). Full variable domain (missing parts from reference TRBV5-5 and TRBJ2-2): DAGVTQSPTHLIKTRGQQVTLRCSPISGHKSVSWYQQVLGQGPQFIFQYYEKEERGRGNFPDRFSARQFPNYSSELNVNALLLGDSALYLCASSLVLGGSTGELFFGEGSRLTVL.

The V gene is TRBV3-1 (or the pseudogene TRBV3-2), the J gene TRBJ1-2; D possibly corresponds to TRBD1 (6 bases). Trimming took 3 bases from V and 2 from J, leaving 10 bases between them. Germline-derived CDR1 and CDR2 are LGHDT and YNNKEL (reference sequence). The CDR3 has 14 amino acids. The CDR3 DNA reads as TGTGCCAGCAGCCAGAATCAGGGGAACTATGGCTACACCTTC. It is translated as CASSQNQGNYGYTF.

The CDR3 nucleotides are TGTGCCAGCAGTACGAGAAACACTGAAGCTTTCTTT. It encodes CASSTRNTEAFF. The rearrangement joins TRBV12-3 or TRBV12-4 to TRBJ1-1; no clear D gene. This CDR3 spans 12 amino acids. Trimming stripped 5 bases from V and 2 bases from J, with 6 bases between.

CDR3 sequence reads: CASSMDFYQHF. CDR3 nucleotide sequence: TGTGCCAGTAGTATGGACTTCTACCAGCATTTT. The chain couples TRBV19 to TRBJ1-5; D gene ambiguous. Germline V lookup: CDR1 LNHDA, CDR2 SQIVND (reference sequence). V lost 3 bases and J lost 12, with 9 bases in between. The CDR3 is made up of 11 amino acids.